This entry features one T cell receptor beta chain sequence. What it binds is unknown. Here immunoSEQ multiplex PCR was the method, and the copy in TCRdb shows in-frame clones only, minus some. The sample consists of 150,000 to 200,000 clones, just over 90% of them appearing once. The analysis combined second doses at about 4 or about 12 weeks. The germline V gene encodes CDR1 MNHNY and CDR2 SVGAGI (reference sequence). V was clipped by 0 bases and J by 7 bases, with 15 bases between them. The CDR3 loop spans 15 amino acids. The data derive from a study of T cell responses to AZD1222 COVID-19 vaccine. Study outcomes and limitations: Sampling that yielded the repertoires occurred only after the peak T cell response. A mostly white British donor set with more females was recruited, and clonal diversity was possibly underestimated. Distributed over spike, vaccine-associated CD4 TCRs predominated at 160-218 and 743-854.

V usage is TRBV6-6 and J usage is TRBJ1-1, with a tentative D call TRBD1 (5 bases). Sample: peripheral blood, taken 28 days after the second AZD1222 dose. This TCR came from an adult who received the AZD1222 COVID-19 vaccine. CDR3 DNA sequence: TGTGCCAGCAGTTACTCGCGTCAACCGGGGGGTGAAGCTTTCTTT. Its protein product is CASSYSRQPGGEAFF.